This T cell receptor beta chain was found in a study of blood T cell repertoires in COVID-19. Study-level background: The origin of the acute and convalescent COVID-19 samples was the United States, Italy and Spain. PBMCs, B-cell-depleted T cells, or T cells were the source of the cDNA or gDNA that made up the material.

Trimming at V came to 5 bases and at J to 10 bases, leaving 11 bases not matched to a gene. Germline assignment: CDR1 KGHSH and CDR2 LQKENI. CDR3 length: 14 residues. TCRdb's copy holds only in-frame clones and misses some; the assay was immunoSEQ multiplex PCR. The sample lists some 300,000 clones; roughly nine tenths were seen once. The specimen was PBMCs or T cells enriched from blood (not recorded which). The sequence derives from a woman between 25 and 40 years old who had recovered from COVID-19. The chain recombines TRBV18 with TRBJ1-1, with 9 bases that match TRBD1. The CDR3 protein is CASSSRQGVGGAFF. The CDR3 bases are TGTGCCAGCTCATCTCGACAGGGGGTTGGGGGAGCTTTCTTT.